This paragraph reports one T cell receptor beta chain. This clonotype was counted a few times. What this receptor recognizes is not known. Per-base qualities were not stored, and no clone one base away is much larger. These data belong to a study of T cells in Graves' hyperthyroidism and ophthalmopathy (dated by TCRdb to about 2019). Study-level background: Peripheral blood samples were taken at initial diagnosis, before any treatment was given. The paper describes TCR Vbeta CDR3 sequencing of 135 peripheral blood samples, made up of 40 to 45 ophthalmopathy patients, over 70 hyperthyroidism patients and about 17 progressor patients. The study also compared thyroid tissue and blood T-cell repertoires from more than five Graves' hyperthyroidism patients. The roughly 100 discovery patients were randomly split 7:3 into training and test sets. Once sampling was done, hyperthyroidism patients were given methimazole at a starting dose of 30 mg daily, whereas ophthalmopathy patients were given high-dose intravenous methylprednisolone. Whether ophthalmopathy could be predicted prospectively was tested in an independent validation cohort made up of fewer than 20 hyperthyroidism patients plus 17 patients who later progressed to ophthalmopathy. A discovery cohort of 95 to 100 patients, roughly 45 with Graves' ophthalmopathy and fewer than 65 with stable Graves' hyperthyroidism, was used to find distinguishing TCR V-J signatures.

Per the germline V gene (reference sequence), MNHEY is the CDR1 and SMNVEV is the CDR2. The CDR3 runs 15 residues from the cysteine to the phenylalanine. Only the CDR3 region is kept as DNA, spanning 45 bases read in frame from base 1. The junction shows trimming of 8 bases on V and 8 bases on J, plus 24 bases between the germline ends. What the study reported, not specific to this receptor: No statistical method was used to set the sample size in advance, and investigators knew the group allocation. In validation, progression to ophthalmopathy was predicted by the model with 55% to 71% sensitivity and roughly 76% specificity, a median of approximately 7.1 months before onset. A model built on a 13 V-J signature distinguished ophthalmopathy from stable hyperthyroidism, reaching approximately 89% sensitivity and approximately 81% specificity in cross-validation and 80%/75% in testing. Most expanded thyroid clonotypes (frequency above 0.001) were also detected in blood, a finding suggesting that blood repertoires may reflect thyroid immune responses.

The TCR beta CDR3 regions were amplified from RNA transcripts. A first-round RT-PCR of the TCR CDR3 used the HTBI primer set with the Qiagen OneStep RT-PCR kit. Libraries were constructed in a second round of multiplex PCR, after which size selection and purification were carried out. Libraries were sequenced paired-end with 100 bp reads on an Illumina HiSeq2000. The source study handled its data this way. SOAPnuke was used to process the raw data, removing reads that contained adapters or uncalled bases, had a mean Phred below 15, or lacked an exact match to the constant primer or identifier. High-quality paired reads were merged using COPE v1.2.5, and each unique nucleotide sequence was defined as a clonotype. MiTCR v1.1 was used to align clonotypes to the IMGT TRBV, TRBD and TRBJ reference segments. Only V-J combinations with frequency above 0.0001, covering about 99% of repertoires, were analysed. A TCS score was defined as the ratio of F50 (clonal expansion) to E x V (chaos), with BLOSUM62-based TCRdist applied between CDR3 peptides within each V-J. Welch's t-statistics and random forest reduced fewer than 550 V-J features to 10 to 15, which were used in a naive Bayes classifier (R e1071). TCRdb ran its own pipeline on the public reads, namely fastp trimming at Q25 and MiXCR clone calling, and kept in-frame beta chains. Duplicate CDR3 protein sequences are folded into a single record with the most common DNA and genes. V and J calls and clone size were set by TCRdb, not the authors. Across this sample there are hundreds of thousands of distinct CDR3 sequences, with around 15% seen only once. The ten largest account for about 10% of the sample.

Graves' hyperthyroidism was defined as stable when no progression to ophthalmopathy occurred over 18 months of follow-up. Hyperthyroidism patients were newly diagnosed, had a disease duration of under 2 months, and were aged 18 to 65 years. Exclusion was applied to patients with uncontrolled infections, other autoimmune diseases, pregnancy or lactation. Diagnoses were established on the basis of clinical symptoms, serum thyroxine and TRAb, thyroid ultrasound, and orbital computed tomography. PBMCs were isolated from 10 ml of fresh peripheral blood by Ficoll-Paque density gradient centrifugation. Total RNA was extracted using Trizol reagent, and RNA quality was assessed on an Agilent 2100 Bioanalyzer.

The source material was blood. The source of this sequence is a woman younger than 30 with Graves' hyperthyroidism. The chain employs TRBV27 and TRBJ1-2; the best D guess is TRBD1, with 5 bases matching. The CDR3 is CASRPYPGEGWGYTF. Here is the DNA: TGTGCCAGCCGTCCCTACCCGGGGGAAGGGTGGGGCTACACCTTC.